What follows are 18 T cell receptor beta chains derived from one specimen sequenced in a study of cytomegalovirus exposure and HLA in healthy donors. Vbeta (60) and Jbeta (13) primers were used in the PCR. Measured with immunoSEQ multiplex PCR; TCRdb has only the in-frame clones, and not every one. The data hold some 150,000 clones, with around 79% observed a single time. The specimen was PBMCs. These receptors were collected from a man aged 30 to 45 in good health and CMV-seropositive.

This clone was observed a few times. V gene TRBV9 combines with J gene TRBJ2-1; TRBD1 might be the D (6 bases). Trimming removed 2 bases at V and 5 bases at J, with 14 bases between. The CDR3 contains 15 residues. Germline V gene lookup returns CDR1 SGDLS and CDR2 YYNGEE. The CDR3 coding sequence is TGTGCCAGCAGCGTGGGGTCGGCAGGGGACAATGAGCAGTTCTTC. Amino acids: CASSVGSAGDNEQFF.

The rearrangement joins TRBV15 to TRBJ2-4; 10 bases align to TRBD1. The CDR3 length is 17 residues. The V gene end was trimmed by 0 bases and the J gene end by 3 bases; junction bases not matched to a gene: 5. Per the germline V gene, CDR1 is LNHNV and CDR2 is YYDKDF (reference sequence). The CDR3 nucleotides read TGTGCCACCAGCAGAGACCTCCGGACAGGGGGCAAAAACATTCAGTACTTC. Translating it yields CATSRDLRTGGKNIQYF.

DNA of the CDR3: TGTGCCAGCAGCGGGATCAGGGGAATTGGCAATCAGCCCCAGCATTTT. This encodes CASSGIRGIGNQPQHF. V is TRBV28 and J is TRBJ1-5, with a tentative D call TRBD1 (6 bases). The CDR3 has 16 residues. The germline gives CDR1 MDHEN, CDR2 SYDVKM. Trimming cost V 6 bases and J 2 bases, with 17 bases left between them.

As to this clone: The junction and the germline gene differ at one end; a read error may be behind it. The V call is TRBV9, the J call TRBJ1-2; TRBD1 agrees at 7 bases. Germline lookup yields CDR1 SGDLS and CDR2 YYNGEE. The CDR3 extends over 16 amino acids. The chain's CDR3 is CASSAAQTQGRHGCTF. The CDR3 DNA reads TGTGCCAGCAGCGCTGCACAGACACAGGGGAGGCATGGCTGCACCTTC.

The chain carries TRBV7-9 and TRBJ2-3; 9 bases are shared with TRBD2. Germline CDR1 SEHNR, CDR2 FQNEAQ (reference sequence). The trim removed 1 base at V and 6 bases at J, leaving 2 bases unmatched. The length of the CDR3 is 14 residues. CDR3 loop: CASSLVLAGDTQYF. As DNA, the CDR3 is TGTGCCAGCAGCTTAGTACTAGCGGGCGATACGCAGTATTTT.

The V gene is TRBV7-2, the J gene TRBJ2-5; D not resolved. The CDR3 runs to 15 residues. CDR1 is SGHTA and CDR2 is FQGNSA in the germline V gene. Trimming pared 2 bases from V and 0 bases from J, leaving 10 bases between. The CDR3 reads CASSLPTWYQETQYF. The CDR3 region has the DNA TGTGCCAGCAGCTTACCAACATGGTACCAAGAGACCCAGTACTTC.

The J gene is TRBJ2-7, the V gene TRBV4-3, with 12 nucleotides matching TRBD2. The CDR3 loop spans 13 amino acids. V dropped 2 bases and J dropped 12; count of bases not matched to a gene: 5. In germline, CDR1 is LGHNA, CDR2 YSLEER. The CDR3 nucleotides are TGCGCCAGCAGCCAAAGACTAGCGGGGGATTTGTACTTC. Its translation: CASSQRLAGDLYF.

The V gene is TRBV28, the J gene TRBJ2-2; 10 bases align to TRBD1. Trimming at V came to 6 bases and at J to 6 bases, leaving 10 bases not matched to a gene. The germline gives CDR1 MDHEN, CDR2 SYDVKM. The CDR3 has 16 amino acids. CDR3 residues: CASSLTGTGEAGELFF. The CDR3 DNA sequence: TGTGCCAGCAGCCTTACCGGGACAGGGGAAGCCGGGGAGCTGTTTTTT.

The chain combines TRBV11-2 with TRBJ2-7, with a possible D match to TRBD1 (5 bases). CDR3 length: 17 amino acids. Germline CDR1 and CDR2: SGHAT and FQNNGV. The V end was cut by 5 bases, the J end by 2 bases, with 22 bases between. DNA for the CDR3: TGTGCCAGCAGCGAGAAAATTACAGGCATTAGCCCCTACGAGCAGTACTTC. Protein product: CASSEKITGISPYEQYF.

This chain connects TRBV6-4 to TRBJ2-1; 12 bases agree with TRBD2. There are 15 residues in the CDR3. Per the germline V gene, CDR1 is MRHNA and CDR2 is SNTAGT. Germline trimming cut 5 bases from V and 7 bases from J; bases unmatched to any gene: 6. The CDR3 bases are TGTGCCAGCAGTCTATATGGACTAGCGGGGAATGAGCAGTTCTTC. It is translated as CASSLYGLAGNEQFF.

Here the CDR3 DNA reads TGTGCCAGCAGTTTATCCACAGAGTATGGCTACACCTTC. Its translation is CASSLSTEYGYTF. The V call is TRBV28, the J call TRBJ1-2; D not certain. Germline-derived CDR1 and CDR2 are MDHEN and SYDVKM. The CDR3 runs 13 residues. Trimming stripped 1 base from V and 5 bases from J, with 8 bases between.

This chain connects TRBV2 to TRBJ2-1; TRBD1 matches at 9 bases. This CDR3 has 14 residues. V gave up 0 bases and J gave up 9 bases; unmatched junction bases: 3. CDR1 SNHLY and CDR2 FYNNEI come from the germline V gene. The chain's CDR3 is CASSEAWTGVEQFF. The DNA for the CDR3 is TGTGCCAGCAGTGAAGCCTGGACAGGGGTTGAGCAGTTCTTC.

V is TRBV30 and J is TRBJ2-2; D possibly corresponds to TRBD2 (5 bases). V was cut by 0 bases and J by 6 bases, with 14 bases left in between. Germline V lookup: CDR1 GTSNPN, CDR2 SVGIG (reference sequence). This CDR3 is built from 15 residues. In DNA form, the CDR3 reads TGTGCCTGGAGTGTCAGTTTGCCGGGGTCCGGGGAGCTGTTTTTT. Protein: CAWSVSLPGSGELFF.

V gene TRBV11-1 combines with J gene TRBJ2-7; D is uncertain. V was shortened by 4 bases and J by 2 bases, with 12 bases between the two germline ends. The CDR3 extends over 14 amino acids. Germline V gene lookup returns CDR1 SGHAT and CDR2 FQDESV (reference sequence). The chain's CDR3 is CASSSYTAPYEQYF. CDR3 coding DNA: TGTGCCAGCAGCTCCTATACCGCACCCTACGAGCAGTACTTC.

This chain joins TRBV11-2 and TRBJ2-2; 7 bases line up with TRBD1. Germline trimming cut 3 bases from V and 7 bases from J; bases unmatched to any gene: 11. Per germline, CDR1 SGHAT and CDR2 FQNNGV. The CDR3 covers 16 residues. The CDR3 DNA sequence: TGTGCCAGCAGCTTCCATCTGAGGGGGCCTGACGGGGAGCTGTTTTTT. This codes for CASSFHLRGPDGELFF. The full variable domain, its missing parts supplied by reference TRBV11-2 and TRBJ2-2, is EAGVAQSPRYKIIEKRQSVAFWCNPISGHATLYWYQQILGQGPKLLIQFQNNGVVDDSQLPKDRFSAERLKGVDSTLKIQPAKLEDSAVYLCASSFHLRGPDGELFFGEGSRLTVL.

This chain joins TRBV7-9 and TRBJ2-7; TRBD1 is a possible D gene (6 bases). CDR3 length: 15 residues. V was clipped by 2 bases and J by 3 bases, with 14 bases between them. Germline loops: CDR1 SEHNR, CDR2 FQNEAQ (reference sequence). In nucleotides, the CDR3 is TGTGCCAGCAGCTTATCGGGGACACGGGACTACGAGCAGTACTTC. It codes for CASSLSGTRDYEQYF.

The chain uses TRBV6-6 and TRBJ2-5; 8 bases fit TRBD2. The germline V gene has CDR1 MNHNY and CDR2 SVGAGI (reference sequence). The CDR3 is 15 residues long. With V trimmed by 5 bases and J by 3 bases, 8 bases remained unmatched. Here the CDR3 DNA reads TGTGCCAGCAGTAAAAGACTAGCGCCTGAAGAGACCCAGTACTTC. Amino acid sequence: CASSKRLAPEETQYF.

The rearrangement uses TRBV6-6 and TRBJ2-1; D possibly corresponds to TRBD1 (6 bases). Germline loops: CDR1 MNHNY, CDR2 SVGAGI (reference sequence). The germline V and J ends were trimmed by 5 bases and 7 bases, with 18 bases remaining between them. The CDR3 is 15 amino acids. This CDR3 reads CASSTLQGSTNEQFF. The CDR3 region has the DNA TGTGCCAGCAGTACCCTACAGGGATCCACGAATGAGCAGTTCTTC.